This T cell receptor beta chain stems from a study of cytomegalovirus exposure and HLA in healthy donors. Study results and caveats: At a 0.05 false discovery rate, a later analysis found around 17,000 TCR beta sequences to be associated with HLA alleles. When presence/absence was analysed, sequencing depth was taken to be roughly uniform across donors. Many donors carried some public TCRs, although rarity characterized most TCR sequences.

Donors had nominal health at sampling but likely had unrecorded immune exposures. In the PCR, 60 Vbeta and 13 Jbeta primers were used. Produced via immunoSEQ multiplex PCR; TCRdb's table is partial and in-frame only. In the table there are under 150,000 clones, 78% of which are singletons. This CDR3 has 14 amino acids. Trimming removed 6 bases at V and 8 bases at J, with 17 bases between. The germline gives CDR1 SGHTA, CDR2 FQGTGA. As regards this clone: What it binds is unknown.

This clonotype was sampled from a male donor in good health and CMV-seronegative. The genes are TRBV7-3 and TRBJ2-1, with TRBD1 as a possible D gene (6 bases). The material sequenced was PBMCs. DNA of the CDR3: TGTGCCAGCAGATACGGGACAAAACTCGATGAGCAGTTCTTC. Its protein product is CASRYGTKLDEQFF.